This T cell receptor beta chain was obtained from a study of long-term antiretroviral therapy in people with HIV. Researchers ran immunoSEQ v3.0 at survey level. Data came from immunoSEQ multiplex PCR; TCRdb stores just in-frame clones and leaves some out. This table has approximately 25,000 clones, about 86% appearing once. Regarding the study as a whole: Blood dating 2004 to 2017 may reflect older ART regimens.

This CDR3 contains 15 residues. Between the trimmed V and J ends, which lost 4 bases and 0 bases, there was a span of 10 bases. Per the germline V gene, CDR1 is SGHVS and CDR2 is FQNEAQ. This clone was seen once. The antigen is undetermined. This receptor was obtained from a man aged 30 to 39 with HIV. Sequencing used unsorted PBMCs, obtained around 4.5 years after starting antiretroviral therapy. The V gene is TRBV7-8, the J gene TRBJ1-3; unclear D gene. In DNA form, the CDR3 reads TGTGCCAGCAGCTCTCGACCGAGCTCTGGAAACACCATATATTTT. Protein sequence: CASSSRPSSGNTIYF.